This T cell receptor (beta chain) was sequenced in a study of blood T cell repertoires in COVID-19 (dated by TCRdb to between 2020 and 2021). As for the study more broadly: Collaborator samples came from the United States, Italy and Spain and covered acute and convalescent phases of COVID-19. Nearly every sample came with metadata listing a de-identified subject ID, COVID-19 status, age in years and sex. The material from the prospective study consisted of cDNA or gDNA derived from T cells, B-cell-depleted T cells, or PBMCs. Deeply sampled blood TCRbeta repertoires from subjects exposed to, actively infected with, or recovered from COVID-19 were included in the dataset. The repertoires were released in a freely available public database intended as a resource for research on the immune response to SARS-CoV-2. The samples were drawn from two sources: the first 160 participants of the ongoing ImmuneRACE study, and 1,200 or so subjects contributed by 6 global collaborators. Where HLA class I and class II types were available, the types were taken from metadata supplied by the sample provider, not from assay-based typing.

Study-wide findings and limitations: The quantity of clinical and demographic metadata differed by source and by participant and was supplied without curation.

Inclusive of the bounding cysteine and phenylalanine, the CDR3 is 18 residues long. CDR3 DNA is the only sequence kept; it has 54 bases, read in frame from the first base. CDR1 and CDR2 (MNHEY, SVGEGT) derive from the germline V gene. V gives up 0 bases and J gives up 5 bases, and the segment between their germline ends measures 19 bases. TCRbeta CDR3 regions were amplified from genomic DNA by means of the immunoSEQ Assay, a bias-controlled multiplex PCR. Per the source publication's procedure: The number of nucleated cells in each sample was estimated from the amplification of reference gene primers within the assay. Sequence reads were collapsed and filtered to measure the absolute abundance of every unique TCRbeta CDR3 rearrangement. Productive Simpson clonality was computed per sample as the square root of Simpson's diversity index over productive rearrangements. In its TCRdb copy, this immuneACCESS table keeps in-frame sequences only and misses some clones. Where compared with another copy, unresolved V genes explain less than half of these, and the others have no known cause. The DNA was the basis for D and trimming; V, J and clone size are from that table. The sample table holds around 67,000 clones, of which less than 85% were seen once. Of the sample, 15% to 20% falls within the top ten clones.

Collaborating institutions collected whole blood in K2EDTA tubes following their own protocols. For TCRbeta analysis, collaborators shipped samples as frozen whole blood, isolated PBMCs, or DNA extracted from either of those sample types. Concerning this clone itself: Its recognized antigen is unknown. No base quality information exists; no much larger clone differs at one position.

Sequencing was carried out using peripheral blood. The rearranged chain carries TRBV6-2 or TRBV6-3 and TRBJ1-4; the D segment cannot be called with confidence. The sequence was obtained from a man older than 75 with active COVID-19. The CDR3 in this case is CASSYSRSRAIKNEKLFF. The sequenced DNA: TGTGCCAGCAGTTACTCGAGATCGCGGGCCATCAAAAATGAAAAACTGTTTTTT.